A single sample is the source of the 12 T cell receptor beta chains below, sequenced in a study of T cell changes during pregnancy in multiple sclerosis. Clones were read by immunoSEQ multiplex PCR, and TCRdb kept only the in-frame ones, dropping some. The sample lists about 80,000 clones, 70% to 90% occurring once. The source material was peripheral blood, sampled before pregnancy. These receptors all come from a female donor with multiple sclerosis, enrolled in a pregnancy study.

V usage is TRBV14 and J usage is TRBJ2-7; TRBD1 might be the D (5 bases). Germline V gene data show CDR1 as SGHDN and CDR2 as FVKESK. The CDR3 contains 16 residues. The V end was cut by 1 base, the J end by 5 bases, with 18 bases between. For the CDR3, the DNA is TGTGCCAGCAGCCAAGTTGACGTCTTAATAGGGGACGAGCAGTACTTC. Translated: CASSQVDVLIGDEQYF.

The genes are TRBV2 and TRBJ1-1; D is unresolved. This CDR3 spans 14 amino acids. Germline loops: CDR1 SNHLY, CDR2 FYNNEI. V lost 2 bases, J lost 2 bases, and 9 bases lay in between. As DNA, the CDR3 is TGTGCCAGCAGTGAATTTGGAGCAAACACTGAAGCTTTCTTT. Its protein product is CASSEFGANTEAFF.

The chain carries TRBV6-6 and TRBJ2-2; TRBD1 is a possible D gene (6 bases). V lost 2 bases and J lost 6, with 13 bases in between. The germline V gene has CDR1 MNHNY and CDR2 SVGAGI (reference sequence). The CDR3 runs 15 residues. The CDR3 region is CASSYRAGAAGELFF. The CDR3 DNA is TGTGCCAGCAGTTACCGGGCAGGGGCGGCCGGGGAGCTGTTTTTT.

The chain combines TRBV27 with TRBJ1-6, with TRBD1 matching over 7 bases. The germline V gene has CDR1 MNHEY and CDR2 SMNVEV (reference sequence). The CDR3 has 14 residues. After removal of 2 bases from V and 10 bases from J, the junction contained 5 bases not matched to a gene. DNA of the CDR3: TGTGCCAGCAGTTTAGACAGGGTTGCATCACCCCTCCACTTT. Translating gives CASSLDRVASPLHF.

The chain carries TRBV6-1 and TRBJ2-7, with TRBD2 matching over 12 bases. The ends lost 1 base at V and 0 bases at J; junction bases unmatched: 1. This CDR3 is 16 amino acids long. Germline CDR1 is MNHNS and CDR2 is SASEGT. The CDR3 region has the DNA TGTGCCAGCAGTGAAGGACTAGCGGGGGACTCCTACGAGCAGTACTTC. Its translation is CASSEGLAGDSYEQYF.

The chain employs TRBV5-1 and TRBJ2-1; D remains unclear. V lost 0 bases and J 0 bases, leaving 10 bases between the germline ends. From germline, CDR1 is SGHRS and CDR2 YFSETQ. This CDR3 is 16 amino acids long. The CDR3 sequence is CASSLGGPSSYNEQFF. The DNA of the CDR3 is TGCGCCAGCAGCTTGGGTGGGCCGAGCTCCTACAATGAGCAGTTCTTC.

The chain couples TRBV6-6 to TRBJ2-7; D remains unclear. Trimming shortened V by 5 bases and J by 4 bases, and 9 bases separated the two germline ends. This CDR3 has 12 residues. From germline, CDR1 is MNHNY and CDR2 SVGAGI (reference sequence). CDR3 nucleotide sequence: TGTGCCAGCAGTCCTTTTCCTTACGAGCAGTACTTC. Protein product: CASSPFPYEQYF.

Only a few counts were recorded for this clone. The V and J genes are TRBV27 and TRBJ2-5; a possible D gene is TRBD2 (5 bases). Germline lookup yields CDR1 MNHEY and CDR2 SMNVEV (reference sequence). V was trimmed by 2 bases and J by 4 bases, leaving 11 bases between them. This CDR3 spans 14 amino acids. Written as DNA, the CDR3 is TGTGCCAGCAGTTTAAGGCTAGCCGGAGAGACCCAGTACTTC. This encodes CASSLRLAGETQYF.

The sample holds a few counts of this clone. The chain's CDR3 is CAWNEGYTF. DNA for the CDR3: TGTGCCTGGAACGAGGGCTACACCTTC. The chain combines TRBV30 with TRBJ1-2; D remains unclear. The ends were cut back, 4 bases at V and 8 bases at J, with 5 bases in the middle. The CDR3 consists of 9 residues. Germline lookup yields CDR1 GTSNPN and CDR2 SVGIG (reference sequence).

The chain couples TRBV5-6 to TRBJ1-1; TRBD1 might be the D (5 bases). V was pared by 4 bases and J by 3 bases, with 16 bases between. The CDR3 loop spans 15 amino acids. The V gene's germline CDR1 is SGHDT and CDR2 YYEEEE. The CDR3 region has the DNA TGTGCCAGCAGCCCCTTGGGGGGGAGGGACACTGAAGCTTTCTTT. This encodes CASSPLGGRDTEAFF. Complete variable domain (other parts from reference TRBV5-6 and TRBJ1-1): DAGVTQSPTHLIKTRGQQVTLRCSPKSGHDTVSWYQQALGQGPQFIFQYYEEEERQRGNFPDRFSGHQFPNYSSELNVNALLLGDSALYLCASSPLGGRDTEAFFGQGTRLTVV.

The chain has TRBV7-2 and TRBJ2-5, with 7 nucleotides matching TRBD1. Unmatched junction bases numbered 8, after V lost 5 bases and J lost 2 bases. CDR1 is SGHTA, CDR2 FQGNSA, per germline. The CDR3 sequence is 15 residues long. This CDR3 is CASSDLGQLQETQYF. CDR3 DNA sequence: TGTGCCAGCAGCGATCTGGGACAGCTACAAGAGACCCAGTACTTC.

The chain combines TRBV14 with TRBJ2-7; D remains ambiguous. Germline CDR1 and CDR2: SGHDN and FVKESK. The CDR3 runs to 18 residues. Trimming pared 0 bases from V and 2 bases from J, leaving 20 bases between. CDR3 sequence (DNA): TGTGCCAGCAGCCAAGATAGTGGCTCCCAACAACAGCCCTACGAGCAGTACTTC. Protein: CASSQDSGSQQQPYEQYF.